This TCR beta chain was observed in a study of coeliac disease. General study findings and limits: Published gliadin-specific TRB sequences appeared in 9 of 18 coeliac samples, 1 of 6 controls. The authors judged this method unsuitable for unbiased gliadin-specific T cell detection. Largely private TRB repertoires meant most sequences were sample-unique. Cross-contamination between intraepithelial and lamina propria cells was possible.

The method was immunoSEQ multiplex PCR; TCRdb's version includes in-frame clones alone and lacks a portion of them. The sample lists roughly 3,000 clones; more than 60% were seen once. In regard to this clone: Its antigen remains unknown.

The germline gives CDR1 MNHEY, CDR2 SVGAGI. CDR3 size: 15 residues. J lost 7 bases, V lost 6 bases, and 14 bases had no gene match. What was sequenced was lymphocytes from the gut lamina propria. The chain carries TRBV6-5 and TRBJ1-2, with 7 bases lining up with TRBD1. The source is a woman aged 50 to 60 without celiac disease. The CDR3 DNA follows: TGTGCCAGCAGAGCCGGCGACAGGGTGAGCGGTGGCTACACCTTC. Translation gives CASRAGDRVSGGYTF.